The 10 T cell receptor beta chains presented below share a single source sample, sequenced in a study of T cell changes during pregnancy in multiple sclerosis. Clones were read by immunoSEQ multiplex PCR, and TCRdb kept only the in-frame ones, dropping some. The sample has 100,000 or so clones; 85% to 95% are singletons. The sequencing used peripheral blood, collected in the second trimester of pregnancy. All receptors come from a female donor with multiple sclerosis, enrolled in a pregnancy study.

The chain employs TRBV6-5 and TRBJ2-7; perhaps TRBD1 as D (6 bases). CDR1 and CDR2 (germline): MNHEY, SVGAGI. The CDR3 contains 15 residues. V lost 6 bases and J 4 bases, leaving 19 bases between the germline ends. This CDR3 is CASSSPRGSSYEQYF. The CDR3 coding sequence is TGTGCCAGCAGCAGCCCCAGGGGATCTTCGTACGAGCAGTACTTC.

The chain uses TRBV9 and TRBJ1-2; TRBD1 agrees at 11 bases. Trimming removed 7 bases from V and 8 bases from J; junction bases left unmatched: 4. This CDR3 region has 12 residues. Germline CDR1 and CDR2: SGDLS and YYNGEE. The CDR3 region is CASYRTGGGYTF. CDR3 DNA: TGTGCCAGCTATCGGACAGGGGGCGGCTACACCTTC.

This clone was seen more than once but under ten times. The rearrangement uses TRBV2 and TRBJ2-7; D is possibly TRBD2 (5 bases). The germline V gene encodes CDR1 SNHLY and CDR2 FYNNEI. The CDR3 length is 13 residues. Trimming removed 8 bases at V and 3 bases at J, with 14 bases between. This chain's CDR3 is CASSDFGIYEQYF. CDR3 nucleotide sequence: TGTGCCAGCTCGGACTTTGGGATCTACGAGCAGTACTTC.

The chain recombines TRBV5-6 with TRBJ2-7, with D tentatively TRBD1 (5 bases). The V gene's germline CDR1 is SGHDT and CDR2 YYEEEE. This CDR3 has 12 amino acids. V was shortened by 2 bases and J by 4 bases, with 7 bases between the two germline ends. This CDR3 reads CASSLQEYEQYF. The CDR3 DNA is TGTGCCAGCAGCTTACAGGAGTACGAGCAGTACTTC.

V and J are TRBV18 and TRBJ2-3; 8 nucleotides align to TRBD1. After removal of 8 bases from V and 4 bases from J, the junction contained 8 bases not matched to a gene. Germline-derived CDR1 and CDR2 are KGHSH and LQKENI. The CDR3 is made up of 14 amino acids. This chain's CDR3 is CASVGTGDPDTQYF. In DNA, the CDR3 is TGTGCCAGCGTCGGGACAGGCGACCCAGATACGCAGTATTTT.

J is TRBJ1-4 and V is TRBV7-2, with D possibly being TRBD1 (5 bases). V was pared by 4 bases and J by 8 bases, with 11 bases between. The CDR3 runs 13 residues. Germline loops: CDR1 SGHTA, CDR2 FQGNSA. CDR3 sequence (DNA): TGTGCCAGCAGCTACGGGAGGGACGAAAAACTGTTTTTT. It codes for CASSYGRDEKLFF.

The gene calls are TRBV6-5 and TRBJ1-5, with TRBD1 matching over 8 bases. V dropped 2 bases and J dropped 6; count of bases not matched to a gene: 3. CDR1 is MNHEY and CDR2 is SVGAGI in the germline V gene. The CDR3 runs 14 residues. The CDR3 sequence is CASSYGQGRQPQHF. The DNA of the CDR3 is TGTGCCAGCAGTTACGGACAGGGACGTCAGCCCCAGCATTTT.

V gene TRBV6-5 combines with J gene TRBJ2-5, with TRBD2 as a possible D gene (6 bases). The CDR3 contains 13 residues. Trimming pared 4 bases from V and 5 bases from J, leaving 11 bases between. Germline V gene lookup returns CDR1 MNHEY and CDR2 SVGAGI. CDR3 nucleotide sequence: TGTGCCAGCAGTTCGCCAGGGAGGGAGACCCAGTACTTC. Amino acids: CASSSPGRETQYF.

The rearrangement uses TRBV28 and TRBJ2-2; D unresolved. Trimming removed 2 bases at V and 1 base at J, with 8 bases between. Germline CDR1 and CDR2: MDHEN and SYDVKM. The CDR3 runs 15 residues. The chain's CDR3 is CASSLDWVNTGELFF. For the CDR3, the DNA is TGTGCCAGCAGTTTAGACTGGGTGAACACCGGGGAGCTGTTTTTT.

CDR3: CASSLIQGLSDTEAFF. In DNA form, the CDR3 reads TGTGCCAGCAGCTTAATACAGGGGTTATCGGACACTGAAGCTTTCTTT. The chain carries TRBV7-2 and TRBJ1-1; 7 bases align to TRBD1. There are 16 residues in the CDR3. The J segment lost 3 bases and the V segment lost 2 bases, leaving 9 bases of the junction unmatched. Germline V CDR1 and CDR2: SGHTA, FQGNSA.